This T cell receptor (beta chain) was captured in a study of response to subunit inactivated influenza vaccine. Overall study findings and caveats: It was suggested by the authors that few new T cells are recruited by each seasonal influenza vaccination.

The V and J ends lost 0 bases and 6 bases respectively, with 12 bases between them. The CDR3 has 16 amino acids. CDR1 MGHDK and CDR2 SYGVNS come from the germline V gene. TCRdb passed the RT-PCR reads through MiXCR, listing each CDR3 protein once. The sample has around 600,000 distinct CDR3 sequences; about 11% are singletons. In this sample, this clonotype turned up a few times. The antigen remains unidentified. These data were likewise used in another study, on T cells expressing NK-cell markers. That study adds: UMIs accompanied the 5'RACE template switching by which TCR beta cDNA was made. Sorted CD3+CD56-NKG2C+, CD3+CD56+NKG2C- and CD3+CD56+NKG2C+ T cells were the source of the TCR beta repertoires. The eight sequenced donors comprised seven who were HCMV-seropositive and one who was seronegative.

Sequenced here: PBMCs from blood, sampled on the day of vaccination. The rearrangement joins TRBV25-1 to TRBJ1-6; D ambiguous. This TCR came from a man aged 45 to 65 who received an inactivated influenza vaccine. CDR3 nucleotides: TGTGCCAGCAGTGAATATGGGCCAATTGGTAATTCACCCCTCCACTTT. Its translation is CASSEYGPIGNSPLHF.